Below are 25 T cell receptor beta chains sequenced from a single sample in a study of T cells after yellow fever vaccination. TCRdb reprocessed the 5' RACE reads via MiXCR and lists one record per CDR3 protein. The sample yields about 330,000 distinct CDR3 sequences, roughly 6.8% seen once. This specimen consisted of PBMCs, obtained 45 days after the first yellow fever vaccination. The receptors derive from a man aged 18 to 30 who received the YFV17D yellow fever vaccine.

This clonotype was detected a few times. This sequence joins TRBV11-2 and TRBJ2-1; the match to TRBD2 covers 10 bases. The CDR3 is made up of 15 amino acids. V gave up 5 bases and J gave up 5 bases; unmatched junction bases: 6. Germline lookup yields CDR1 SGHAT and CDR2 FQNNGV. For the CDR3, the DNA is TGTGCCAGCAGCACCCTAGCGGGGGTGGACAATGAGCAGTTCTTC. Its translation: CASSTLAGVDNEQFF. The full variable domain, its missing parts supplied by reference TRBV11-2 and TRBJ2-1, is EAGVAQSPRYKIIEKRQSVAFWCNPISGHATLYWYQQILGQGPKLLIQFQNNGVVDDSQLPKDRFSAERLKGVDSTLKIQPAKLEDSAVYLCASSTLAGVDNEQFFGPGTRLTVL.

CDR3 protein: CSASPILGNQPQHF. The CDR3 DNA reads TGCAGTGCTAGTCCCATTCTCGGCAATCAGCCCCAGCATTTT. V and J are TRBV20-1 and TRBJ1-5; D remains unclear. Trimming pared 3 bases from V and 2 bases from J, leaving 11 bases between. The CDR3 length is 14 residues. Germline CDR1 DFQATT, CDR2 SNEGSKA (reference sequence).

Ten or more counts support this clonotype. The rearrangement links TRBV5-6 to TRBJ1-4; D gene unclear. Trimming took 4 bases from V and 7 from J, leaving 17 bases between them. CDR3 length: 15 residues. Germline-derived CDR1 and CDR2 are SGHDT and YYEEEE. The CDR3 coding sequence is TGTGCCAGCAGCAGTTACAGTCTCCGTGTTGAAAAACTGTTTTTT. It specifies CASSSYSLRVEKLFF. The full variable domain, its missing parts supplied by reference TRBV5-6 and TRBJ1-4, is DAGVTQSPTHLIKTRGQQVTLRCSPKSGHDTVSWYQQALGQGPQFIFQYYEEEERQRGNFPDRFSGHQFPNYSSELNVNALLLGDSALYLCASSSYSLRVEKLFFGSGTQLSVL.

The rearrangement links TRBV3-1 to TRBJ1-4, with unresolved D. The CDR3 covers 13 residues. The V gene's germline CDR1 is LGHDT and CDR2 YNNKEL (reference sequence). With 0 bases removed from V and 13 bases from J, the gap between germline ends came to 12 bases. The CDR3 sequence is CASSQDARERLFF. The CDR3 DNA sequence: TGTGCCAGCAGCCAAGATGCACGGGAGCGACTGTTTTTT.

CDR3 DNA sequence: TGTGCCAGCAGTTACTCGGGGACAGGGCGTAGAGCTTTCTTT. Its translation is CASSYSGTGRRAFF. The V gene is TRBV6-2 or TRBV6-3, the J gene TRBJ1-1; 9 nucleotides line up with TRBD1. The CDR3 has 14 residues. Germline V gene lookup returns CDR1 MNHEY and CDR2 SVGEGT. J gave up 10 bases and V 0 bases, and 6 bases lay outside the gene matches.

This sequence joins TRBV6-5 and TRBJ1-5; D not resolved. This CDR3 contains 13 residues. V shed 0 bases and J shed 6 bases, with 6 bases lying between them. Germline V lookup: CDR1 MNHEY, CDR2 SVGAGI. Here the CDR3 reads CASSYSDGQPQHF. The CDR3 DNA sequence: TGTGCCAGCAGTTACTCGGATGGTCAGCCCCAGCATTTT.

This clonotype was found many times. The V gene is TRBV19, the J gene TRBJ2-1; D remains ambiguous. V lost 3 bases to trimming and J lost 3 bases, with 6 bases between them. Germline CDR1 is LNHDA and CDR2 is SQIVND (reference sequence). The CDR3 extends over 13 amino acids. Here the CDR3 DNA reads TGTGCCAGTAGTATTGGGCTCTACAATGAGCAGTTCTTC. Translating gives CASSIGLYNEQFF.

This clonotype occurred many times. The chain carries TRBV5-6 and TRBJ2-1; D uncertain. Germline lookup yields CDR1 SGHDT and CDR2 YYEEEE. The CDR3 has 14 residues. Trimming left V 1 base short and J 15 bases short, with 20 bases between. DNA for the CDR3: TGTGCCAGCAGCTTGAGGGATTATGCCCTAAGAGCGTTCTTC. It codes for CASSLRDYALRAFF.

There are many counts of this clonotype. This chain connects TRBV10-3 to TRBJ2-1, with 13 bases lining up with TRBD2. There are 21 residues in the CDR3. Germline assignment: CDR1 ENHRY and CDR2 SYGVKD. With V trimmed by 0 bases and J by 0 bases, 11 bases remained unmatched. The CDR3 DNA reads TGTGCCATCAGTGAGTCGGTCGGACTAGCGGGGGCCACGAGCTCCTACAATGAGCAGTTCTTC. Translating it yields CAISESVGLAGATSSYNEQFF.

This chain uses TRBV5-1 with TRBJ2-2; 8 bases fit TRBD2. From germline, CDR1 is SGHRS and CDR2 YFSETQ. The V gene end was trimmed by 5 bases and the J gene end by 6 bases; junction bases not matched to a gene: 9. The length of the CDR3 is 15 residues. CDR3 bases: TGCGCCAGCAGTCTTCAGGCGGGGGGTCCCGGGGAGCTGTTTTTT. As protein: CASSLQAGGPGELFF.

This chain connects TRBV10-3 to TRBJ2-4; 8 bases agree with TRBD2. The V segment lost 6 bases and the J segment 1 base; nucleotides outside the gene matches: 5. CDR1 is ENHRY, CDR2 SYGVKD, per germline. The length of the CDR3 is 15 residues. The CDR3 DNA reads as TGTGCCATCAGCGGCGGGGGGTCCGCCAAAAACATTCAGTACTTC. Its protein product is CAISGGGSAKNIQYF.

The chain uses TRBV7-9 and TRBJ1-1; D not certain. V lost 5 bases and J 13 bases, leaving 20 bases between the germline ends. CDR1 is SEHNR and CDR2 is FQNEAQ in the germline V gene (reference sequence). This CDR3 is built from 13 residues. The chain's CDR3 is CASSHIDGGNGFF. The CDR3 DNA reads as TGTGCCAGCAGCCACATCGATGGAGGGAATGGTTTCTTT.

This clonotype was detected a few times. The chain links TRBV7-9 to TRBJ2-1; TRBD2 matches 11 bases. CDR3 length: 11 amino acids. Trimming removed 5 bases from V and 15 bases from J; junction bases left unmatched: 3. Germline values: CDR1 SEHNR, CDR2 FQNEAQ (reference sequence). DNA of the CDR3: TGTGCCAGCAGCCGAGGGACTAGCGGGTTCTTC. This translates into CASSRGTSGFF.

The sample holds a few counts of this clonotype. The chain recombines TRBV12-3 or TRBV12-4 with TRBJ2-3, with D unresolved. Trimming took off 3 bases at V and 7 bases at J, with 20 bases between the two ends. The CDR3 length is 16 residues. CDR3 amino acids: CASSLEGLPDQNTQYF. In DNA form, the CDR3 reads TGTGCCAGCAGTTTGGAAGGGTTACCCGACCAAAATACGCAGTATTTT.

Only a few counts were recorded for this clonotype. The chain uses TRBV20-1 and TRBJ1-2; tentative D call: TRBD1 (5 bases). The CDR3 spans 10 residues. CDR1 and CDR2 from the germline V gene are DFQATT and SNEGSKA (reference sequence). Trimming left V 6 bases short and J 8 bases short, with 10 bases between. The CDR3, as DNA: TGCAGTGCGGCAGGGTTCGGCTACACCTTC. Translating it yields CSAAGFGYTF.

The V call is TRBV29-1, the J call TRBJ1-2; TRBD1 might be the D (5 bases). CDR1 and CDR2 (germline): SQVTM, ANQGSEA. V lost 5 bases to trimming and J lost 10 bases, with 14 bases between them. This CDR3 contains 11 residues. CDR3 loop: CSVIEGPSYTF. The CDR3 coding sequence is TGCAGCGTTATAGAGGGACCCTCCTACACCTTC.

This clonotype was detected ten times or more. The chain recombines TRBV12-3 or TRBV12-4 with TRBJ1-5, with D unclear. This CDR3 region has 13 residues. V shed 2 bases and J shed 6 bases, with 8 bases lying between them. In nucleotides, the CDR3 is TGTGCCAGCAGTTTAAAGGGTGGTCAGCCCCAGCATTTT. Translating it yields CASSLKGGQPQHF.

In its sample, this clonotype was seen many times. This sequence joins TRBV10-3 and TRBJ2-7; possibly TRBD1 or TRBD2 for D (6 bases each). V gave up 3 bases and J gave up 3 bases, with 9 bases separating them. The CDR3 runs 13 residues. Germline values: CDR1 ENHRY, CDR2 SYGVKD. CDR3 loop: CAISDEGGYEQYF. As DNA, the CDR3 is TGTGCCATCAGTGACGAGGGGGGCTACGAGCAGTACTTC.

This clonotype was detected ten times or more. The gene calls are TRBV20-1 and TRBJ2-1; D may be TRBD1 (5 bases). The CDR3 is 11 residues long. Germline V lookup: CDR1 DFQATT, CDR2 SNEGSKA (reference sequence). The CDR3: CRPTEYNEQFF. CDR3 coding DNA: TGCAGACCGACAGAGTACAATGAGCAGTTCTTC.

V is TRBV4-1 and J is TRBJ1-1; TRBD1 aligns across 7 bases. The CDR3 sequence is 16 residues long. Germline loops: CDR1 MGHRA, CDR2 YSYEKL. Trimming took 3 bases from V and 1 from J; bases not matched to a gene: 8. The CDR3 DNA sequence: TGCGCCAGCAGCCACCTAGGGGGCCCCAAGAACACTGAAGCTTTCTTT. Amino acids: CASSHLGGPKNTEAFF.

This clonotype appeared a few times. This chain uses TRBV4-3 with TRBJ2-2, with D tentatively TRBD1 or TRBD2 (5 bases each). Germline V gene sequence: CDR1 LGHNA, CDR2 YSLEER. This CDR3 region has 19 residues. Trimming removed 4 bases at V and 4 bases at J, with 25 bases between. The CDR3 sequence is CASSRRFSPGREGTGELFF. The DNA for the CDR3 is TGCGCCAGCAGCCGCCGATTTAGCCCGGGACGCGAGGGCACCGGGGAGCTGTTTTTT.

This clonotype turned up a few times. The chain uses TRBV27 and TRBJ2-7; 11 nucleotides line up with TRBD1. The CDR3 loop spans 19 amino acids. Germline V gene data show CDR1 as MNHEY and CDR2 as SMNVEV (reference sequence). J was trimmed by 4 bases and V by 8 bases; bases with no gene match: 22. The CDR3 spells CASRPTIVRDRGFVYEQYF. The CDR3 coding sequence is TGTGCCAGCCGGCCTACCATTGTCCGGGACAGGGGGTTTGTGTACGAGCAGTACTTC.

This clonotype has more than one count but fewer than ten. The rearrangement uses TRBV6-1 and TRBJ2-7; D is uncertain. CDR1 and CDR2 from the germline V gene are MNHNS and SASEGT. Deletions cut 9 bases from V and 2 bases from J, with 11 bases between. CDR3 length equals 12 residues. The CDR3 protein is CASTTGAYEQYV. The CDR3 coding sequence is TGTGCCAGTACGACTGGGGCCTACGAGCAGTACGTC.

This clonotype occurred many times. CDR3 DNA sequence: TGTGCCAGCAGTTACTCGAGGGGGCCCTATGGCTACACCTTC. Amino acids: CASSYSRGPYGYTF. The chain joins TRBV6-5 to TRBJ1-2; TRBD1 matches at 7 bases. Per germline, CDR1 MNHEY and CDR2 SVGAGI. CDR3 length: 14 residues. The junction had 2 bases not matched to a gene; V was cut back by 0 bases and J by 4 bases.

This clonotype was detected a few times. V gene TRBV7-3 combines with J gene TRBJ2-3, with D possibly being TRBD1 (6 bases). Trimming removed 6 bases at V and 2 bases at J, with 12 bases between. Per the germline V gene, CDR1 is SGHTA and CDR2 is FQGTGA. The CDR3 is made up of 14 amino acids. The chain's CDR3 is CASSGGLYTDTQYF. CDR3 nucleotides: TGTGCCAGCAGTGGGGGCCTATACACAGATACGCAGTATTTT.